These 9 T cell receptor beta chains were all obtained from the same sample, sequenced in a study of blood T cells in healthy people across ages. With a J-beta primer mix and a sample-barcoded 5' primer, a second PCR ran about 7 to 12 cycles. TCRdb passed the 5' RACE reads through MiXCR, listing each CDR3 protein once. The data show 650,000 to 800,000 distinct CDR3 sequences, 40% to 65% seen once. The sequenced material came from blood. All receptors derive from an elderly woman in good health.

The V and J genes are TRBV12-3 or TRBV12-4 and TRBJ1-1; no clear D gene. This CDR3 has 13 amino acids. Between the trimmed V and J ends, which lost 6 bases and 8 bases, there was a span of 16 bases. The CDR3 is CASSTGEGREAFF. For the CDR3, the DNA is TGTGCCAGCAGCACCGGAGAGGGTCGGGAAGCTTTCTTT.

V gene TRBV4-1 combines with J gene TRBJ2-7, with a weak D call TRBD1 (6 bases). This CDR3 comprises 15 residues. Germline values: CDR1 MGHRA, CDR2 YSYEKL. Trimming shortened V by 1 base and J by 5 bases, and 15 bases separated the two germline ends. The CDR3, as DNA: TGCGCCAGCAGCCAAGTCAGTCAGGGGAGAAACGAGCAGTACTTC. Its protein product is CASSQVSQGRNEQYF.

J is TRBJ2-7 and V is TRBV7-2, with unresolved D. Germline values: CDR1 SGHTA, CDR2 FQGNSA. This CDR3 region has 13 residues. Trimming took 5 bases from V and 2 from J, leaving 10 bases between them. The CDR3: CASSRWTAYEQYF. In DNA, the CDR3 is TGTGCCAGCAGCCGTTGGACCGCCTACGAGCAGTACTTC. The full variable domain, completed using reference TRBV7-2 and TRBJ2-7, is GAGVSQSPSNKVTEKGKDVELRCDPISGHTALYWYRQSLGQGLEFLIYFQGNSAPDKSGLPSDRFSAERTGGSVSTLTIQRTQQEDSAVYLCASSRWTAYEQYFGPGTRLTVT.

The rearrangement uses TRBV5-1 and TRBJ2-1, with D possibly matching TRBD1 (7 bases). The V end lost 3 bases, the J end lost 0 bases, and 19 bases lay between the germline ends. Germline V gene lookup returns CDR1 SGHRS and CDR2 YFSETQ. The CDR3 runs 18 residues. The CDR3 DNA is TGCGCCAGCAGCTGGGCGCGGGTCAGGGGGGTCTCCTACAATGAGCAGTTCTTC. This codes for CASSWARVRGVSYNEQFF.

This rearrangement joins TRBV29-1 to TRBJ2-5; 7 nucleotides line up with TRBD1. The CDR3 sequence is 14 residues long. Germline V gene data show CDR1 as SQVTM and CDR2 as ANQGSEA. The V gene end was trimmed by 3 bases and the J gene end by 4 bases; junction bases not matched to a gene: 8. CDR3 nucleotide sequence: TGCAGCGTTGACGCGACAGGGAGAGGAGAGACCCAGTACTTC. Translated, it gives CSVDATGRGETQYF.

The V call is TRBV5-1, the J call TRBJ2-7; D might be TRBD2 (5 bases). V was cut by 0 bases and J by 5 bases, with 15 bases left in between. This CDR3 comprises 15 residues. Germline CDR1 reads SGHRS; CDR2 reads YFSETQ. CDR3 sequence (DNA): TGCGCCAGCAGCTTGGATGCCGGGGTTTTGGACGAGCAGTACTTC. Amino acids: CASSLDAGVLDEQYF.

This clonotype has only a few counts. The rearrangement links TRBV10-3 to TRBJ2-1; tentative D call: TRBD1 (5 bases). Per the germline V gene, CDR1 is ENHRY and CDR2 is SYGVKD. V was shortened by 7 bases and J by 10 bases, with 20 bases between the two germline ends. This CDR3 has 14 amino acids. The CDR3 spells CAITTAGYSSEQFF. The CDR3 nucleotides are TGTGCCATCACCACCGCAGGGTATAGTTCGGAGCAGTTCTTC.

The chain carries TRBV2 and TRBJ1-2; D possibly corresponds to TRBD1 (5 bases). V shed 5 bases and J shed 5 bases, with 12 bases lying between them. From germline, CDR1 is SNHLY and CDR2 FYNNEI. This CDR3 comprises 13 residues. CDR3 DNA: TGTGCCAGCAGTATCGGGGCAGGGTATGGCTACACCTTC. Translating it yields CASSIGAGYGYTF.

For this clonotype: A much larger clone lies one base from this, so it may be a read error. The rearrangement links TRBV5-1 to TRBJ2-1, with D unclear. The CDR3 runs to 14 residues. Germline V gene lookup returns CDR1 SGHRS and CDR2 YFSETQ. V lost 4 bases and J 4 bases, leaving 12 bases between the germline ends. CDR3 DNA sequence: TGCGCCAGCAGCGTGGTGGCCACTTACAATGAGCAGTTCTTC. Translated, it gives CASSVVATYNEQFF.